The TCR beta chain described here comes from a study of Ad26.COV2.S vaccination and SARS-CoV-2 variants. Profiling relied on immunoSEQ multiplex PCR, and the TCRdb table lists in-frame clones only, not all of them. The data contain 380,000 or so clones, approximately 90% of them singletons. Treatment given: about 20 received Ad26.COV2.S at low or high dose, single or two shots; about 5 received placebo; per-sample allocation not given. Collection of the samples took place on day 63 after the first injection of vaccine or placebo. The CDR3 totals 15 residues. The V end was cut by 0 bases, the J end by 5 bases, with 14 bases between. In germline, CDR1 is SGHTS, CDR2 YDEGEE.

This receptor was identified in a person between 18 and 65 years old who received the Ad26.COV2.S COVID-19 vaccine or a placebo. The sequenced sample was peripheral blood, obtained in a trial of Ad26.COV2.S vaccine versus placebo. The chain employs TRBV5-8 and TRBJ2-5; D ambiguous. The CDR3 sequence is CASSLGLGVRETQYF. The DNA for the CDR3 is TGTGCCAGCAGCTTGGGACTTGGGGTGCGGGAGACCCAGTACTTC. Combining the CDR3 with reference TRBV5-8 and TRBJ2-5 gives the whole variable domain EAGVTQSPTHLIKTRGQQATLRCSPISGHTSVYWYQQALGLGLQFLLWYDEGEERNRGNFPPRFSGRQFPNYSSELNVNALELEDSALYLCASSLGLGVRETQYFGPGTRLLVL.